A selection of T cell receptor beta chains follows, all from one sample in a study of blood T cell repertoires in COVID-19. TCRdb keeps only in-frame clones here, not all; method: immunoSEQ multiplex PCR. Seen here are 200,000 to 300,000 clones, roughly 91% observed once, and the top ten hold just under 1%. Source material: peripheral blood. Every receptor here comes from a woman aged 35 to 49 who had recovered from COVID-19. The CDR3 runs from the conserved cysteine through the conserved F or W. Fields, in order: V gene, J gene, D gene, clone size, CDR3 protein, CDR3 DNA. D genes are given only for firm matches. Some rows have no size entry. The others give once, few or many, or a class for an expanded clone.

V: TRBV11-3
J: TRBJ2-2
D: TRBD1
size: .
CDR3: CASSTTGAGELFF
DNA: TGTGCCAGCAGCACAACAGGGGCCGGGGAGCTGTTTTTT

V: TRBV29-1
J: TRBJ1-2
D: .
size: few
CDR3: CSVEGEIENYGYTF
DNA: TGCAGCGTTGAAGGGGAGATCGAGAACTATGGCTACACCTTC

V: TRBV5-4
J: TRBJ1-2
D: .
size: .
CDR3: CASSLVGRPNYGYTF
DNA: TGTGCCAGCAGCTTGGTGGGCAGGCCTAACTATGGCTACACCTTC

V: TRBV7-3
J: TRBJ2-7
D: .
size: .
CDR3: CASSPGGLGGPYEQYF
DNA: TGTGCCAGCAGCCCAGGGGGACTAGGGGGACCCTACGAGCAGTACTTC

V: TRBV6-2/TRBV6-3
J: TRBJ1-5
D: TRBD1
size: .
CDR3: CASSSRDRGNSNQPQHF
DNA: TGTGCCAGCAGTTCACGGGACAGGGGAAATAGCAATCAGCCCCAGCATTTT

V: TRBV6-2/TRBV6-3
J: TRBJ2-2
D: .
size: .
CDR3: CASSPYGRGNTGELFF
DNA: TGTGCCAGCAGCCCCTACGGTCGAGGGAACACCGGGGAGCTGTTTTTT

V: TRBV9
J: TRBJ2-3
D: .
size: once
CDR3: CASSVAPGFDTQYF
DNA: TGTGCCAGCAGCGTAGCCCCAGGTTTCGATACGCAGTATTTT

V: TRBV5-1
J: TRBJ2-5
D: .
size: once
CDR3: CASSPTQETQYF
DNA: TGCGCCAGCAGCCCTACCCAAGAGACCCAGTACTTC

V: TRBV30
J: TRBJ2-7
D: .
size: .
CDR3: CAWSVVRGREQYF
DNA: TGTGCCTGGAGTGTAGTCAGGGGGAGGGAGCAGTACTTC

V: TRBV10-1
J: TRBJ2-7
D: .
size: .
CDR3: CASSESRVWRYEQYF
DNA: TGCGCCAGCAGTGAGTCGCGGGTCTGGCGCTACGAGCAGTACTTC

V: TRBV3-1/TRBV3-2
J: TRBJ1-1
D: .
size: .
CDR3: CASSHPPGTGDTEAFF
DNA: TGTGCCAGCAGCCATCCACCGGGGACGGGGGACACTGAAGCTTTCTTT

V: TRBV5-5
J: TRBJ2-7
D: TRBD1
size: .
CDR3: CASSWGQGASEQYF
DNA: TGTGCCAGCAGCTGGGGACAGGGGGCCAGCGAGCAGTACTTC

V: TRBV12-5
J: TRBJ1-2
D: .
size: .
CDR3: CASGLGRTGGYTF
DNA: TGTGCTAGTGGTTTGGGGCGGACTGGGGGCTACACCTTC

V: TRBV30
J: TRBJ1-5
D: .
size: .
CDR3: CAWGPYSNQPQHF
DNA: TGTGCCTGGGGACCCTATAGCAATCAGCCCCAGCATTTT

V: TRBV7-2
J: TRBJ1-2
D: .
size: .
CDR3: CASSTPTGNYGYTF
DNA: TGTGCCAGCAGCACCCCGACAGGCAACTATGGCTACACCTTC

V: TRBV20-1
J: TRBJ2-7
D: .
size: .
CDR3: CSASMRRISTYEQYF
DNA: TGCAGTGCTAGTATGCGGAGGATCTCAACCTACGAGCAGTACTTC

V: TRBV7-9
J: TRBJ1-2
D: .
size: .
CDR3: CASSPRGASNYGYTF
DNA: TGTGCCAGCAGCCCCCGGGGAGCTTCTAACTATGGCTACACCTTC

V: TRBV6-2/TRBV6-3
J: TRBJ2-3
D: TRBD2
size: .
CDR3: CASSYSVASGDITDTQYF
DNA: TGTGCCAGCAGTTACTCGGTGGCTAGCGGGGACATCACAGATACGCAGTATTTT

V: TRBV5-1
J: TRBJ2-7
D: .
size: .
CDR3: CASSSNFRGSYEQYF
DNA: TGCGCCAGCAGCTCCAATTTCAGGGGCTCCTACGAGCAGTACTTC

V: TRBV27
J: TRBJ2-2
D: TRBD1
size: few
CDR3: CASKRDRGVAGELFF
DNA: TGTGCCAGCAAAAGGGACAGGGGAGTCGCCGGGGAGCTGTTTTTT

V: TRBV10-2
J: TRBJ2-1
D: TRBD2
size: few
CDR3: CASSPGGSGRSSYNEQFF
DNA: TGCGCCAGCAGCCCGGGGGGTAGCGGGAGGAGCTCCTACAATGAGCAGTTCTTC

V: TRBV28
J: TRBJ1-1
D: .
size: .
CDR3: CASSSVGRATEAFF
DNA: TGTGCCAGCAGTTCTGTTGGGCGAGCCACTGAAGCTTTCTTT

V: TRBV23-1
J: TRBJ2-7
D: .
size: .
CDR3: CASLERPSSNEQYF
DNA: TGCGCCAGCCTTGAGCGCCCCTCTAGCAACGAGCAGTACTTC

V: TRBV10-3
J: TRBJ1-3
D: .
size: .
CDR3: CAISERQASSGNTIYF
DNA: TGTGCCATCAGTGAAAGACAGGCCAGCTCTGGAAACACCATATATTTT

V: TRBV7-9
J: TRBJ1-4
D: TRBD1
size: .
CDR3: CASTGQGTEKLFF
DNA: TGTGCCAGCACCGGACAGGGGACTGAAAAACTGTTTTTT

V: TRBV6-6
J: TRBJ1-2
D: .
size: .
CDR3: CASSYRGGGDYGYTF
DNA: TGTGCCAGCAGTTACCGTGGGGGGGGTGACTATGGCTACACCTTC

V: TRBV27
J: TRBJ1-5
D: .
size: few
CDR3: CASSATENQPQHF
DNA: TGTGCCAGCAGCGCAACCGAGAATCAGCCCCAGCATTTT

V: TRBV30
J: TRBJ2-3
D: TRBD2
size: .
CDR3: CAWTRTSGRGGTQYF
DNA: TGTGCCTGGACCCGGACTAGCGGGAGGGGTGGTACGCAGTATTTT

V: TRBV6-5
J: TRBJ1-1
D: .
size: .
CDR3: CASSSDPGNTEAFF
DNA: TGTGCCAGCAGTTCCGACCCAGGGAACACTGAAGCTTTCTTT

V: TRBV29-1
J: TRBJ1-2
D: .
size: .
CDR3: CTTSPPRGANYGYTF
DNA: TGCACCACAAGCCCCCCCCGTGGAGCTAACTATGGCTACACCTTC

V: TRBV7-6
J: TRBJ2-3
D: TRBD2
size: .
CDR3: CASSFSGRADTQYF
DNA: TGTGCCAGCAGCTTTAGCGGGAGGGCAGATACGCAGTATTTT